This TCR beta chain came from a study of CD8+ T cells in alopecia areata (dated by TCRdb to the late 2010s). For context, the study as a whole: The treated patients took part in an open-label pilot trial in which moderate-to-severe alopecia areata was treated with oral tofacitinib at 5 to 10 mg twice daily. Tofacitinib was given for 6 to 18 months, followed by 6 months of follow-up off drug to assess delayed response and recurrence. In treated patients, disease severity was measured using the SALT score, which gives the percentage of scalp surface area affected. High-throughput TCRbeta sequencing was used to examine T cell clonal expansion in alopecia areata in both the C3H/HeJ mouse model and human patients. Human TCRbeta sequencing covered scalp tissue and sorted CD4+ and CD8+ peripheral blood T cells from patchy and totalis/universalis alopecia areata patients and healthy controls. Patients on tofacitinib were biopsied at baseline and after 4 and 24 weeks of treatment, and several of the patients also had a later scalp biopsy. Clonality in the scalp was compared among normal scalp (n=4), patchy alopecia areata scalp (n=8), and alopecia totalis/universalis scalp (n=8). RNA was obtained with the PAXgene miRNA kit for fixed scalp, the miRNeasy kit for PBMCs, and the RNeasy kit for mouse skin. immunoSEQ multiplex PCR using 35 Vbeta forward primers and 13 Jbeta reverse primers was used to amplify TCRbeta CDR3 regions.

Comments on this clone: Its antigen is unknown. Base qualities are missing; no much larger clone stands one base away.

Cut back by 8 bases and 3 bases, the V and J ends lie 13 bases apart. The cysteine opens and the phenylalanine closes a CDR3 of 13 amino acids. Kept here is only the CDR3 DNA, which spans 39 bases and is read in frame from base 1. The paper as a whole reports these results and caveats: Higher clonality and more expanded CD8+ clones were observed in lesional scalp than in normal scalp, particularly in alopecia totalis/universalis, a finding suggestive of antigenic drive. During tofacitinib treatment, many expanded lesional clones stuck around in both scalp and blood, and this persistence may partly explain why relapse happens after treatment is stopped. Because the treated cohort was small and had just a single nonresponder, larger studies are needed to establish links between baseline CD8+ expansion and response. Shared TCR sequences between patients were less evident than in mice, which may be partly attributable to HLA diversity in the patient population. Tofacitinib significantly decreased scalp clonality and the number of expanded CD8+ clones among the top 100 scalp clones. Unlike mouse skin, where gammadelta T cells dominate, normal human skin contains resident alphabeta T cells that get sequenced too, which complicates analysis of the scalp TCR repertoire.

This specimen's time point label, per the study, means: less than 30 weeks on oral tofacitinib. In the paper's terms, the treatment or condition label means: oral pan-JAK inhibitor, 5-10 mg twice daily. Lesional scalp punch biopsies and peripheral blood were obtained from alopecia areata patients. PBMCs were separated by density centrifugation and stained for CD3, CD4 and CD8, after which CD4+ and CD8+ T cells were sorted on a FACSAria. Receptors were amplified or captured by the immunoSEQ multiplex PCR assay. RNA was extracted from all samples and reverse transcribed into cDNA as template for TCR sequencing. First-strand cDNA was synthesized with SuperScript III using a 2:1 mix of oligo-dT and random hexamers. Amplification bias was assessed with a synthetic immune receptor repertoire, and residual bias was removed computationally. On the study's bioinformatics: Raw reads were preprocessed for error removal, and CDR3 was defined according to IMGT conventions as running from the conserved cysteine to phenylalanine. Clonality was computed as 1 minus the Shannon entropy, with the entropy normalized by log2 of the number of productive unique TCRs. Whether scalp clones were CD4 or CD8 was inferred by matching scalp TCRbeta sequences against CD4 and CD8 repertoires sorted from blood. Not all clones reach the TCRdb copy of this immuneACCESS table, which keeps in-frame sequences only. Checked studies attribute under half of the gap to unresolved V genes and leave the rest unexplained. D and trimming were read from the DNA, whereas the V and J calls and clone size are those reported in that table. Present in this sample are about 200,000 clones, 58% of which were seen just once. The ten most abundant clones make up 4.5% to 6% of the sample.

The receptor was derived from a human donor with alopecia areata. This specimen consisted of CD4+ T cells sorted from blood, obtained at week 24, from a patient treated with tofacitinib. The receptor chain draws on TRBV23-1 and TRBJ1-2; the D gene is perhaps TRBD1, on 5 matching bases. TRBV23-1 belongs to the ORF category, with a function that is uncertain. The CDR3 region has the sequence CASPKEGDYGYTF. The DNA sequence is given as TGCGCCAGCCCCAAGGAAGGGGACTATGGCTACACCTTC.